This T cell receptor (beta chain) was found in a study of cytomegalovirus exposure and HLA in healthy donors. Broader study findings: TCR beta chains numbering 164 were designated cytomegalovirus-associated.

The CDR3 runs to 12 residues. Between the trimmed V and J ends, which lost 5 bases and 7 bases, there was a span of 11 bases. CDR1 is SEHNR and CDR2 is FQNEAQ in the germline V gene (reference sequence). A multiplex PCR was run with 60 Vbeta primers and 13 Jbeta primers. Sequencing used immunoSEQ multiplex PCR; TCRdb keeps in-frame clones, though not all of them. The sample records fewer than 120,000 clones, approximately 86% being singletons. In regard to this clone: What it binds is unknown.

Sequenced material: PBMCs. This chain links TRBV7-9 with TRBJ1-2; no definite D call. The source is a middle-aged man in good health and CMV-seronegative. The CDR3 DNA is TGTGCCAGCAGCCCTTCCACTGGTGGCTACACCTTC. Amino acid sequence: CASSPSTGGYTF.